This T cell receptor (beta chain) was captured in a study of CD8+ T cells in alopecia areata. Findings and limits, study-wide: Whereas mice showed it more clearly, TCR sharing across patients was murkier, possibly because of HLA. Sequencing of scalp samples also includes resident alphabeta T cells from normal skin.

This clone was recorded a few times. Antigen specificity is unknown. Documented treatment: oral pan-JAK inhibitor, 5-10 mg twice daily. After isolation, RNA underwent reverse transcription to generate cDNA as the sequencing template. Repertoires were generated with immunoSEQ multiplex PCR, while TCRdb's copy carries only in-frame clones and drops some. The sample records 100,000 to 120,000 clones, less than 60% being singletons. The sample here was CD4+ T cells sorted from blood, taken at week 24, from a patient treated with tofacitinib. This receptor was taken from a human donor with alopecia areata.

CDR3 in amino acids: CASSLLQGAGYTF. The DNA of the CDR3 is TGTGCCAGCAGCCTACTTCAGGGGGCTGGCTACACCTTC. V usage is TRBV7-2 and J usage is TRBJ1-2; 8 bases are shared with TRBD1. With 5 bases clipped from V and 7 bases from J, the junction kept 6 bases outside the gene matches. Germline lookup yields CDR1 SGHTA and CDR2 FQGNSA. The CDR3 extends over 13 amino acids.